This TCR beta chain was retrieved from a study of T cells after yellow fever vaccination. Study-level background: Each low-cell-number fraction was prepared by means of SMART-Seq v4 Ultra Low Input.

Findings of the study overall: Researchers cautioned that FACS-sorted repertoires could harbor abundant clonotypes contaminating from the bulk population. Booster samples showed a return of most primary-vaccination clones (roughly 96% CD4, roughly 85% CD8).

This clonotype was seen ten or more times. Its antigen is undetermined. UMIs were added to TCR cDNA along with a universal primer site when it was made by 5'RACE template switching. TCRdb reprocessed the 5' RACE reads with MiXCR, giving one entry per CDR3 protein. Of 400,000 to 450,000 distinct CDR3 sequences listed, around a sixth are singletons. The V gene's germline CDR1 is DFQATT and CDR2 SNEGSKA (reference sequence). V lost 2 bases to trimming and J lost 5 bases, with 15 bases between them. The CDR3 spans 14 residues. J is TRBJ2-5 and V is TRBV20-1; a possible D gene is TRBD1 (5 bases). The TCR was taken from a man younger than 35 who received the YFV17D yellow fever vaccine. Sequenced here: PBMCs, sampled before the yellow fever booster vaccination. CDR3 coding DNA: TGCAGTGCTAGATCGGACAAATCGCAGGAGACCCAGTACTTC. It codes for CSARSDKSQETQYF.